The 3 T cell receptor beta chains below were found in one sample sequenced in a study of T cell responses to AZD1222 COVID-19 vaccine. TCRdb's table, derived via immunoSEQ multiplex PCR, lists solely in-frame clones and lacks some. The sample carries 95,000 to 130,000 clones, around 90% recorded once. This material consisted of peripheral blood, taken on day 0 of AZD1222 vaccination. The receptor set was obtained from an adult in good health.

The CDR3: CASRPNVGTGRNEQFF. CDR3 DNA sequence: TGTGCCAGCAGACCCAACGTAGGGACAGGCCGCAATGAGCAGTTCTTC. The genes are TRBV7-9 and TRBJ2-1; 8 bases align to TRBD1. J was trimmed by 6 bases and V by 6 bases; bases with no gene match: 13. The CDR3 totals 16 residues. In germline, CDR1 is SEHNR, CDR2 FQNEAQ (reference sequence).

The gene calls are TRBV6-5 and TRBJ1-5; 7 bases align to TRBD1. CDR3 size: 15 residues. Germline CDR1 is MNHEY and CDR2 is SVGAGI. The V segment lost 0 bases and the J segment 9 bases; nucleotides outside the gene matches: 8. CDR3 sequence: CASSYSGTDPRPQHF. In DNA form, the CDR3 reads TGTGCCAGCAGTTACTCCGGGACAGATCCCCGGCCCCAGCATTTT.

The V call is TRBV5-4, the J call TRBJ2-3; TRBD1 matches at 8 bases. CDR3 length equals 16 residues. CDR1 and CDR2 (germline): SGHNT, YYREEE (reference sequence). V shed 2 bases and J 3 bases; nucleotides not matched to a gene: 8. CDR3 loop: CASSFPGQVKTDTQYF. CDR3 DNA sequence: TGTGCCAGCAGCTTCCCGGGACAGGTTAAAACAGATACGCAGTATTTT.